This T cell receptor (beta chain) comes out of a study of Graves' ophthalmopathy and Graves' hyperthyroidism. Overall study: The term stable hyperthyroidism indicated an absence of ophthalmopathy within 18 months of follow-up. The study, taken as a whole, reports: Thyroid clonotypes that were expanded above 0.001 frequency mostly also appeared in blood.

CDR3 size: 16 residues. The V and J ends lost 1 base and 1 base, in that order; junction bases with no gene match: 6. Germline CDR1 reads DFQATT; CDR2 reads SNEGSKA (reference sequence). RNA transcripts yielded amplified TCR beta CDR3 regions. RT-PCR was first run with HTBI primers, then multiplex PCR in a second round. TCRdb reprocessed the multiplex PCR reads with MiXCR, giving one entry per CDR3 protein. The sample lists some 1.1 million distinct CDR3 sequences; less than 45% were seen once. In its sample, this clonotype was seen many times. Its antigen is unknown. The hyperthyroidism patients had a new diagnosis of under 2 months' duration and were aged 18 to 65. Exclusion criteria comprised other autoimmune diseases, uncontrolled infections, pregnancy or lactation in patients.

The chain employs TRBV20-1 and TRBJ2-2, with 7 bases lining up with TRBD2. The sequencing input was peripheral blood or thyroid tissue (not recorded which). The TCR originated in an adult man with Graves' hyperthyroidism. This CDR3 is CSARVLSSGNTGELFF. The CDR3, as DNA: TGCAGTGCTAGAGTGTTGTCTAGCGGGAACACCGGGGAGCTGTTTTTT.